One T cell receptor (beta chain) is described in this entry. Its target is unknown. Different DNA sequences within this sample yield the same CDR3. Naive CD8 cells were CD45RO-negative, positively selected for CCR7, excluding terminally differentiated effector memory CD45RA+ cells. The data belong to a study of shared clonotypes between healthy human individuals. Regarding the study as a whole: Apart from blood, nothing was sampled; tissue repertoires likely differ.

Produced via immunoSEQ multiplex PCR; TCRdb's table is partial and in-frame only. Of about 1,800,000 clones in the sample, 85% to 95% were seen once. CDR1 is MNHEY and CDR2 is SMNVEV in the germline V gene (reference sequence). Trimming removed 0 bases at V and 0 bases at J, with 5 bases between. The CDR3 consists of 14 residues. The sequence was obtained from a man aged 18 to 29 in good health. What was sequenced was naive CD8+ T cells sorted from blood. V and J are TRBV27 and TRBJ1-1, with unresolved D. CDR3 protein: CASSLSGLNTEAFF. DNA of the CDR3: TGTGCCAGCAGTTTATCGGGGTTGAACACTGAAGCTTTCTTT.